This passage covers 10 T cell receptor beta chains from one sample sequenced in a study of T cell responses to AZD1222 COVID-19 vaccine. The data were produced by immunoSEQ multiplex PCR, yet TCRdb's version contains in-frame clones alone and is incomplete. The sample has around 110,000 clones, just under 95% seen once. The sample in question was peripheral blood, obtained on day 0 of AZD1222 vaccination. These receptors all stem from an adult in good health.

Note on this clone: The junction does not match germline at one end; this may be a read error. The chain couples TRBV6-1 to TRBJ2-1; maybe TRBD2 (5 bases). Germline V gene data show CDR1 as MNHNS and CDR2 as SASEGT. The CDR3 totals 15 residues. The CDR3 region is CAIQKRFSSYNEQFF. In DNA form, the CDR3 reads TGTGCCATCCAGAAGCGGTTTAGCTCCTACAATGAGCAATTCTTC.

This rearrangement joins TRBV5-6 to TRBJ1-1; weak D call: TRBD1 (6 bases). V was pared by 4 bases and J by 1 base, with 8 bases between. The CDR3 length is 13 residues. CDR1 and CDR2 (germline): SGHDT, YYEEEE. The CDR3: CASSMDRNTEAFF. The DNA for the CDR3 is TGTGCCAGCAGCATGGACAGGAACACTGAAGCTTTCTTT.

The chain links TRBV6-5 to TRBJ2-3; no clear D gene. The V and J ends lost 7 bases and 3 bases respectively, with 5 bases between them. The CDR3 length is 11 residues. Germline V lookup: CDR1 MNHEY, CDR2 SVGAGI. CDR3 loop: CASKWTDTQYF. DNA of the CDR3: TGTGCCAGCAAGTGGACAGATACGCAGTATTTT.

The rearrangement uses TRBV30 and TRBJ1-4; no reliable D call. CDR1 is GTSNPN, CDR2 SVGIG, per germline (reference sequence). Trimming removed 0 bases from V and 8 bases from J, with 10 bases in between. CDR3 length: 13 amino acids. The CDR3 region is CAWSVQTYEKLFF. The CDR3 DNA follows: TGTGCCTGGAGTGTACAGACTTACGAAAAACTGTTTTTT.

The chain joins TRBV28 to TRBJ2-1; D is uncertain. V was shortened by 2 bases and J by 7 bases, with 9 bases between the two germline ends. Germline CDR1 MDHEN, CDR2 SYDVKM. CDR3 length: 13 amino acids. The CDR3: CASSLLEPNEQFF. The CDR3 DNA reads TGTGCCAGCAGTTTACTTGAACCGAATGAGCAGTTCTTC.

The rearrangement joins TRBV6-6 to TRBJ2-1; 11 bases agree with TRBD2. The CDR3 is 18 residues long. Trimming took 5 bases from V and 8 from J; bases not matched to a gene: 17. The V gene's germline CDR1 is MNHNY and CDR2 SVGAGI (reference sequence). CDR3 sequence: CASSQGTSGVLWGDEQFF. The CDR3 coding sequence is TGTGCCAGCAGTCAGGGGACTAGCGGTGTTCTCTGGGGAGATGAGCAGTTCTTC.

The V gene is TRBV30, the J gene TRBJ2-2; no reliable D call. The CDR3 contains 15 residues. With 0 bases removed from V and 6 bases from J, the gap between germline ends came to 14 bases. Germline lookup yields CDR1 GTSNPN and CDR2 SVGIG (reference sequence). The CDR3 sequence is CAWSVQDMGSGELFF. For the CDR3, the DNA is TGTGCCTGGAGTGTCCAAGACATGGGCTCCGGGGAGCTGTTTTTT. Full variable domain (remainder filled in from reference TRBV30 and TRBJ2-2): SQTIHQWPATLVQPVGSPLSLECTVEGTSNPNLYWYRQAAGRGLQLLFYSVGIGQISSEVPQNLSASRPQDRQFILSSKKLLLSDSGFYLCAWSVQDMGSGELFFGEGSRLTVL.

This clone has just one count. The chain couples TRBV4-2 to TRBJ2-1; TRBD2 matches at 8 bases. The CDR3 length is 16 residues. V gave up 1 base and J gave up 7 bases; unmatched junction bases: 9. The V gene's germline CDR1 is LGHNA and CDR2 YNFKEQ. CDR3 region: CASSQGGSGGPNEQFF. In DNA, the CDR3 is TGTGCCAGCAGCCAAGGCGGCTCGGGAGGGCCTAATGAGCAGTTCTTC.

Here the CDR3 DNA reads TGTGCCAGTAGTACCCCTCAAACCCAACAGGGGTCTGGTGGCTACACCTTC. Protein: CASSTPQTQQGSGGYTF. The rearrangement uses TRBV19 and TRBJ1-2, with 7 nucleotides matching TRBD1. The CDR3 runs to 17 residues. The V gene end was trimmed by 4 bases and the J gene end by 7 bases; junction bases not matched to a gene: 18. Germline V gives CDR1 LNHDA, CDR2 SQIVND (reference sequence).

The V and J genes are TRBV29-1 and TRBJ2-7, with TRBD1 matching over 8 bases. Unmatched junction bases numbered 8, after V lost 2 bases and J lost 2 bases. The germline V gene has CDR1 SQVTM and CDR2 ANQGSEA. The CDR3 loop spans 15 amino acids. The CDR3 spells CSVELLGQEAYEQYF. The DNA of the CDR3 is TGCAGCGTTGAACTTTTGGGACAGGAAGCCTACGAGCAGTACTTC.